The 16 T cell receptor beta chains reported below all come from one sample, sequenced in a study of blood T cell repertoires in COVID-19. Profiling relied on immunoSEQ multiplex PCR, and the TCRdb table lists in-frame clones only, not all of them. Of some 320,000 clones listed, 80% to 90% are singletons. Sequencing was done on a sample of peripheral blood. The origin of the receptors is a woman aged 45-65 years who had recovered from COVID-19.

The chain links TRBV2 to TRBJ2-1; a possible D gene is TRBD2 (6 bases). Germline CDR1 and CDR2: SNHLY and FYNNEI. V was pared by 0 bases and J by 2 bases, with 8 bases between. The CDR3 totals 15 residues. CDR3 in DNA: TGTGCCAGCAGTGAAGCGGGGGGTGCCTACAATGAGCAGTTCTTC. Protein product: CASSEAGGAYNEQFF.

The DNA of the CDR3 is TGCGCCAGCGGCCCTTCTAGCGGGAGTCTGGCCGAGCAGTACTTC. Its protein is CASGPSSGSLAEQYF. The rearrangement joins TRBV5-1 to TRBJ2-7, with 10 bases matching TRBD2. The CDR3 sequence is 15 residues long. CDR1 SGHRS and CDR2 YFSETQ come from the germline V gene. V shed 7 bases and J 6 bases; nucleotides not matched to a gene: 13.

The chain links TRBV30 to TRBJ1-2, with no clear D. V dropped 0 bases and J dropped 4 bases, with 9 bases sitting between them. Germline V CDR1 and CDR2: GTSNPN, SVGIG (reference sequence). CDR3 length: 13 residues. The CDR3 protein is CAWSVQRGYGYTF. The CDR3 DNA follows: TGTGCCTGGAGTGTACAAAGAGGCTATGGCTACACCTTC.

CDR3 residues: CASSSVGANYGYTF. The CDR3 bases are TGTGCCAGCAGTTCTGTAGGGGCTAACTATGGCTACACCTTC. This rearrangement joins TRBV28 to TRBJ1-2; tentative D call: TRBD1 (5 bases). Germline V gene lookup returns CDR1 MDHEN and CDR2 SYDVKM. The CDR3 has 14 residues. Trimming removed 4 bases at V and 0 bases at J, with 9 bases between.

The gene calls are TRBV5-6 and TRBJ1-6; TRBD1 might be the D (5 bases). In germline, CDR1 is SGHDT, CDR2 YYEEEE. The CDR3 runs to 14 residues. Deletions cut 0 bases from V and 8 bases from J, with 9 bases between. Written as DNA, the CDR3 is TGTGCCAGCAGCTTGGACGGGGGGTATTCACCCCTCCACTTT. This gives the protein CASSLDGGYSPLHF.

V and J are TRBV19 and TRBJ2-3, with TRBD2 identical over 10 bases. Germline CDR1 LNHDA, CDR2 SQIVND (reference sequence). CDR3 length: 16 amino acids. The V segment lost 5 bases and the J segment 3 bases; nucleotides outside the gene matches: 8. The CDR3 loop reads CASSGIPSGRTDTQYF. The CDR3 DNA follows: TGTGCCAGTAGTGGGATTCCTAGCGGGAGAACAGATACGCAGTATTTT.

This chain links TRBV3-1 (or the pseudogene TRBV3-2) with TRBJ1-2; 8 bases agree with TRBD1. CDR1 and CDR2 from the germline V gene are LGHDT and YNNKEL (reference sequence). Unmatched junction bases numbered 13, after V lost 0 bases and J lost 7 bases. The CDR3 covers 17 residues. The CDR3 bases are TGTGCCAGCAGCCAAGACTCTCAGGGGGCGCGAGGGTCTGGCTACACCTTC. This translates into CASSQDSQGARGSGYTF.

This chain joins TRBV5-1 and TRBJ2-3, with D possibly matching TRBD2 (6 bases). The V end was cut by 6 bases, the J end by 0 bases, with 11 bases between. From germline, CDR1 is SGHRS and CDR2 YFSETQ. This CDR3 spans 14 amino acids. The CDR3 loop is CASTRGISTDTQYF. In DNA, the CDR3 is TGCGCCAGCACCCGGGGGATTAGCACAGATACGCAGTATTTT.

The chain couples TRBV13 to TRBJ2-2, with D possibly TRBD2 on 7 matching bases. CDR3 size: 14 residues. The ends were cut back, 4 bases at V and 4 bases at J, with 10 bases in the middle. Germline V gives CDR1 PRHDT, CDR2 FYEKMQ (reference sequence). CDR3 protein: CASSWGGGTGELFF. CDR3 nucleotide sequence: TGTGCCAGCAGCTGGGGGGGCGGCACCGGGGAGCTGTTTTTT. The variable domain in full, with the rest retrieved from reference TRBV13 and TRBJ2-2, is AAGVIQSPRHLIKEKRETATLKCYPIPRHDTVYWYQQGPGQDPQFLISFYEKMQSDKGSIPDRFSAQQFSDYHSELNMSSLELGDSALYFCASSWGGGTGELFFGEGSRLTVL.

V and J are TRBV28 and TRBJ2-1, with a weak D call TRBD1 (6 bases). Trimming shortened V by 2 bases and J by 9 bases, and 8 bases separated the two germline ends. The germline gives CDR1 MDHEN, CDR2 SYDVKM. The CDR3 has 12 residues. The CDR3 nucleotides read TGTGCCAGCAGTTTAACAGGGCTTGAGCAGTTCTTC. The encoded protein is CASSLTGLEQFF.

This clone was found a few times. The chain couples TRBV28 to TRBJ2-7; a weak D match, TRBD1 (6 bases). The V and J ends lost 6 bases and 4 bases respectively, with 10 bases between them. Germline CDR1 is MDHEN and CDR2 is SYDVKM. This CDR3 is 12 amino acids long. This CDR3 reads CASSPGQYEQYF. The CDR3 coding sequence is TGTGCCAGCAGCCCGGGACAATACGAGCAGTACTTC.

The chain recombines TRBV19 with TRBJ2-5; TRBD1 agrees at 7 bases. Trimming at V came to 5 bases and at J to 1 base, leaving 1 base not matched to a gene. The CDR3 extends over 13 amino acids. Germline CDR1 is LNHDA and CDR2 is SQIVND (reference sequence). CDR3 sequence reads: CASSGQAQETQYF. The CDR3 nucleotides are TGTGCCAGTAGTGGACAGGCCCAAGAGACCCAGTACTTC.

V is TRBV7-9 and J is TRBJ1-1; perhaps TRBD1 as D (6 bases). CDR1 and CDR2 from the germline V gene are SEHNR and FQNEAQ (reference sequence). This CDR3 has 13 residues. V dropped 1 base and J dropped 7 bases, with 10 bases sitting between them. The CDR3 region is CASSLGTANEAFF. CDR3 nucleotides: TGTGCCAGCAGCTTAGGGACAGCCAATGAAGCTTTCTTT.

V is TRBV5-6 and J is TRBJ2-3, with a tentative D call TRBD1 (5 bases). The CDR3 length is 15 residues. The V end lost 1 base, the J end lost 0 bases, and 9 bases lay between the germline ends. CDR1 is SGHDT, CDR2 YYEEEE, per germline. CDR3 residues: CASSLYRSSTDTQYF. Written as DNA, the CDR3 is TGTGCCAGCAGCTTGTACAGGTCTAGCACAGATACGCAGTATTTT.

This sequence joins TRBV5-1 and TRBJ1-4; 9 nucleotides match TRBD1. Germline V gene lookup returns CDR1 SGHRS and CDR2 YFSETQ. V lost 7 bases to trimming and J lost 8 bases; unmatched junction nucleotides: 9. The CDR3 runs 14 residues. CDR3 nucleotide sequence: TGCGCCAGCCACCGGGGGACAGGGACGGAAAAACTGTTTTTT. As protein: CASHRGTGTEKLFF.

The chain has TRBV2 and TRBJ2-7; D is unresolved. The CDR3 sequence is 13 residues long. Trimming cost V 7 bases and J 6 bases, with 16 bases left between them. Germline values: CDR1 SNHLY, CDR2 FYNNEI. Here the CDR3 DNA reads TGTGCCAGCACAGACCCTAGTCGTGGCGAGCAGTACTTC. It codes for CASTDPSRGEQYF.